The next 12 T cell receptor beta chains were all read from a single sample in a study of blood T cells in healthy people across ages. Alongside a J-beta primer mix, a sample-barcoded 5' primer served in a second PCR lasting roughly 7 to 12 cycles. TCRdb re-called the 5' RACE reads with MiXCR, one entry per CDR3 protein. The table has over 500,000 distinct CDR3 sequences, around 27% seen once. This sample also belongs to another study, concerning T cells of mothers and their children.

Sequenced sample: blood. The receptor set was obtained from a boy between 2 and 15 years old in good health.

CDR3 region: CASSYRGLAGGEKLFF. In DNA, the CDR3 is TGTGCCAGCAGTTACCGGGGTCTTGCGGGTGGTGAAAAACTGTTTTTT. The chain links TRBV6-5 to TRBJ1-4; D call uncertain. Trimming stripped 2 bases from V and 7 bases from J, with 17 bases between. The CDR3 length is 16 residues. Germline CDR1 and CDR2: MNHEY and SVGAGI.

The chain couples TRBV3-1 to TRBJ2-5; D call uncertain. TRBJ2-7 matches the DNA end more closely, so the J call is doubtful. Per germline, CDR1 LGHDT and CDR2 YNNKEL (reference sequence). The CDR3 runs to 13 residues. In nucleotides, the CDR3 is TGTGCCAGCAGCCCTCCGTCGGCCTACGAGCAGTACTTC. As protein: CASSPPSAYEQYF.

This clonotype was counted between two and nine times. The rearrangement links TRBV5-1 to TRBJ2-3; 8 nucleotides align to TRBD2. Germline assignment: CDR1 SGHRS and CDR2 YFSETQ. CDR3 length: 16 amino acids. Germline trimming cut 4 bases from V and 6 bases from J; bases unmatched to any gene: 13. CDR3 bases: TGCGCCAGCAGCCGGGGGGGAGCGGGGCTCAGCGATACGCAGTATTTT. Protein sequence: CASSRGGAGLSDTQYF.

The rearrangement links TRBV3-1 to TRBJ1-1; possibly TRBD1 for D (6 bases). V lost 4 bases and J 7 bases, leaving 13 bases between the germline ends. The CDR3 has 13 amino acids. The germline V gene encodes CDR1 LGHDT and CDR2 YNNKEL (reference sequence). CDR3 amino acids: CASSLGQRGEAFF. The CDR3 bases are TGTGCCAGCAGCCTCGGACAGAGGGGTGAAGCTTTCTTT.

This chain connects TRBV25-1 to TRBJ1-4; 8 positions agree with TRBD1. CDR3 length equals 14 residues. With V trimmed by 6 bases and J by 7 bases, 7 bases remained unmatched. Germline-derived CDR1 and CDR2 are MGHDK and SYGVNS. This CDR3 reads CASSGQGGFEKLFF. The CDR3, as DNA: TGTGCCAGCAGCGGACAGGGAGGGTTTGAAAAACTGTTTTTT.

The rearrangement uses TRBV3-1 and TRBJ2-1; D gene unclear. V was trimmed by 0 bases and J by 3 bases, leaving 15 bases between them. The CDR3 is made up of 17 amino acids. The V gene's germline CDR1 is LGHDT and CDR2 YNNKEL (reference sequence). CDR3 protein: CASSQEGPRSVYNEQFF. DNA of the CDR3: TGTGCCAGCAGCCAAGAGGGCCCGAGGAGCGTCTACAATGAGCAGTTCTTC.

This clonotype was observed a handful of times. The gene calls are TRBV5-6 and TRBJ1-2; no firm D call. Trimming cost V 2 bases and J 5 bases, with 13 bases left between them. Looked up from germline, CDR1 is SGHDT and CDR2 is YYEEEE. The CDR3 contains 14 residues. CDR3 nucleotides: TGTGCCAGCAGCTTCGGAGTTACGGGGTATGGCTACACCTTC. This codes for CASSFGVTGYGYTF.

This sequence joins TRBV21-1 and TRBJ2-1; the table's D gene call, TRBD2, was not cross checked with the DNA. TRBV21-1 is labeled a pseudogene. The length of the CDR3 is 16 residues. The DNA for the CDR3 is TGTGCCAGCAGCAAAGCCCGGGGGGGATCCTACAATGAGCAGTTCTTC. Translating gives CASSKARGGSYNEQFF.

The CDR3 nucleotides are TGTGCCAGCAGCGCCCGCGGGGGGGGATCGGATACGCAGTATTTT. Residues: CASSARGGGSDTQYF. V usage is TRBV9 and J usage is TRBJ2-3; 9 nucleotides align to TRBD2. With 3 bases clipped from V and 6 bases from J, the junction kept 8 bases outside the gene matches. The CDR3 contains 15 residues. Germline values: CDR1 SGDLS, CDR2 YYNGEE.

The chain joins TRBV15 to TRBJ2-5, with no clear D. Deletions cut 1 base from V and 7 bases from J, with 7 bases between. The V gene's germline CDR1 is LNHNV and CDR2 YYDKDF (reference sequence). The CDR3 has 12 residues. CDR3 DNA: TGTGCCACCAGCAGAGTGGATGGGACCCAGTACTTC. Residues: CATSRVDGTQYF.

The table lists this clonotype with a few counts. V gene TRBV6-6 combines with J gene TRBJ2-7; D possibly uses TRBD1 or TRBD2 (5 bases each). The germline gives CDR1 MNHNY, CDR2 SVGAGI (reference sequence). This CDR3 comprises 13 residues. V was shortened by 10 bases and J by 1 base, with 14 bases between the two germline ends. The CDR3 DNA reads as TGTGCCAACGCGAGGGGTAGATCCTACGAGCAGTACTTC. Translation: CANARGRSYEQYF.

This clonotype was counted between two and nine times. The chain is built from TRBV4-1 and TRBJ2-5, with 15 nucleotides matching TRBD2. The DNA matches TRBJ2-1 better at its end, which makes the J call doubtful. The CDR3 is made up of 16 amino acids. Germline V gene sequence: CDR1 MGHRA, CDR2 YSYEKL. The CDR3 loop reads CASSPWTSGRENEQFF. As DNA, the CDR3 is TGCGCCAGCAGCCCGTGGACTAGCGGGAGGGAAAATGAGCAGTTCTTC.